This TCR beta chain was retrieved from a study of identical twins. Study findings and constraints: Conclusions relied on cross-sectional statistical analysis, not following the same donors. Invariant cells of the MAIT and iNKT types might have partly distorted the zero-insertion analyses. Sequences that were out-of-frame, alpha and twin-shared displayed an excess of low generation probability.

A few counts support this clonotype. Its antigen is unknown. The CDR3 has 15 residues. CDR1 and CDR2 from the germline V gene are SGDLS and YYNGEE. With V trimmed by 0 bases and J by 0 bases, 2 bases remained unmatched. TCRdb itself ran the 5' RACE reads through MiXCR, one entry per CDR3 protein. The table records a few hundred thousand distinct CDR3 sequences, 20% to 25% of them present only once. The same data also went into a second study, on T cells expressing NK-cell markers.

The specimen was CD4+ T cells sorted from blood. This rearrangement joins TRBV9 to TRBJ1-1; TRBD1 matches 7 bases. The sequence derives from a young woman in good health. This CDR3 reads CASSVEGALNTEAFF. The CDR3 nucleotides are TGTGCCAGCAGCGTAGAGGGGGCTCTGAACACTGAAGCTTTCTTT. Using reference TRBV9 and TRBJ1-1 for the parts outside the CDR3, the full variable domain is DSGVTQTPKHLITATGQRVTLRCSPRSGDLSVYWYQQSLDQGLQFLIQYYNGEERAKGNILERFSAQQFPDLHSELNLSSLELGDSALYFCASSVEGALNTEAFFGQGTRLTVV.